This paragraph covers one T cell receptor (beta chain) sequence. Its specificity is not known. Isolated RNA was reverse transcribed into cDNA used as the sequencing template. The data were produced by immunoSEQ multiplex PCR, yet TCRdb's version contains in-frame clones alone and is incomplete. The sample contains 5,000 or so clones, about two thirds of which appear only once. The data derive from a study of CD8+ T cells in alopecia areata. For the study at large: The protocol delivered tofacitinib for 6 to 18 months, then withdrew it for 6 months. Disease severity was quantified as SALT score of affected scalp area.

General study findings and limits: There were also resident alphabeta T cells of normal skin sequenced in scalp samples. More clonal than normal scalp was lesional scalp, particularly alopecia totalis/universalis.

Stated treatment: oral pan-JAK inhibitor, 5-10 mg twice daily. Alopecia areata patients provided lesional scalp punch biopsies and peripheral blood, both collected for the study. CDR3 length: 14 amino acids. V dropped 2 bases and J dropped 6 bases, with 13 bases sitting between them. Germline assignment: CDR1 GTSNPN and CDR2 SVGIG (reference sequence). The specimen comprised skin, sampled at week 24, from a patient treated with tofacitinib. The V gene is TRBV30, the J gene TRBJ2-2; the D gene could be TRBD1 or TRBD2 (6 bases each). This receptor was obtained from a human donor with alopecia areata. CDR3 sequence: CAWSKTGGAGELFF. Written as DNA, the CDR3 is TGTGCCTGGAGTAAGACAGGAGGGGCCGGGGAGCTGTTTTTT.